The present T cell receptor beta chain was sequenced within a study of blood T cells in healthy people across ages. Broader study findings: Per million T cells, TCR beta diversity dropped roughly linearly as age increased.

This clonotype was picked up a small number of times. Its antigen is undetermined. Per the germline V gene, CDR1 is KGHDR and CDR2 is SFDVKD. The CDR3 runs 15 residues. Trimming cost V 5 bases and J 3 bases; bases outside gene matches: 6. A J-beta primer mix and a sample-barcoded 5' primer were used in a second PCR of roughly 6 to 12 cycles. Via MiXCR, TCRdb re-called the 5' RACE reads, giving one row per CDR3 protein. Of 1.5 million to 2 million distinct CDR3 sequences in the sample, roughly 49% were seen once. Total RNA amounts of at least 6 micrograms were extracted per sample. The clonotype comes from a woman aged 40 to 49 in good health. The chain links TRBV24-1 to TRBJ2-3, with 8 bases fitting TRBD1. Sequencing was performed on blood. The CDR3 spells CATSASTGGTDTQYF. CDR3 bases: TGTGCCACCAGTGCGAGCACAGGGGGTACAGATACGCAGTATTTT.